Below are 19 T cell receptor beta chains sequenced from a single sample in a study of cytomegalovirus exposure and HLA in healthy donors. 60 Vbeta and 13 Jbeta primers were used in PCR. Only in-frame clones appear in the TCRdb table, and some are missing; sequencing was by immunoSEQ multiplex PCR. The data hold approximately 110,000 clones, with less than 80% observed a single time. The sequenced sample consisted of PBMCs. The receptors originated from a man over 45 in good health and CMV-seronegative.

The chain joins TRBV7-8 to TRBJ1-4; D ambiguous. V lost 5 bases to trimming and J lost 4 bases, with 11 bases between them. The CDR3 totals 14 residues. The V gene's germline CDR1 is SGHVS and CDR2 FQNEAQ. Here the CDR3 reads CASSPPTGNEKLFF. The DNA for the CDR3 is TGTGCCAGCAGCCCCCCCACTGGTAATGAAAAACTGTTTTTT.

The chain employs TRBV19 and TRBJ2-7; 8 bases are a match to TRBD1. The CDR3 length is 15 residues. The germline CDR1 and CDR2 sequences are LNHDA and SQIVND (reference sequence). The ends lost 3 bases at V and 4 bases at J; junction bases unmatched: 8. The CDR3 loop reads CASSIPDRDKYEQYV. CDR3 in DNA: TGTGCCAGTAGTATCCCGGACAGGGACAAATACGAGCAGTACGTC.

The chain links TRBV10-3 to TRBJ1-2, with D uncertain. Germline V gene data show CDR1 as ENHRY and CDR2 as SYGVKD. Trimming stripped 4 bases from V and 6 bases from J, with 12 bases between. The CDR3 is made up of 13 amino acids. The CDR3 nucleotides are TGTGCCATCAGTGCAAACGAGCTCGATGGCTACACCTTC. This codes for CAISANELDGYTF.

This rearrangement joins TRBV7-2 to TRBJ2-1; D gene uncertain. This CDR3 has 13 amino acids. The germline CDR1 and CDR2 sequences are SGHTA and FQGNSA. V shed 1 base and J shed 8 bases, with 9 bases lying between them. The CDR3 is CASSLGRNYEQFF. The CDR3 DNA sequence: TGTGCCAGCAGCTTAGGCCGCAACTATGAGCAGTTCTTC.

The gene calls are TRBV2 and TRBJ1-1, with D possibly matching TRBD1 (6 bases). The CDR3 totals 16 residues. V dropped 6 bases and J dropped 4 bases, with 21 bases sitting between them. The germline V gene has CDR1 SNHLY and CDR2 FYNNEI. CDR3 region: CASRDLNRDRVTEAFF. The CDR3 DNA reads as TGTGCCAGCAGAGACTTAAACAGGGACCGCGTCACTGAAGCTTTCTTT.

CDR3 protein: CASSSGTGSYNSPLHF. CDR3 DNA: TGTGCCAGCAGCTCCGGGACAGGGTCCTATAATTCACCCCTCCACTTT. This sequence joins TRBV7-6 and TRBJ1-6; 9 nucleotides agree with TRBD1. This CDR3 contains 16 residues. The junction had 2 bases not matched to a gene; V was cut back by 4 bases and J by 1 base. Germline V CDR1 and CDR2: SGHVS, FNYEAQ.

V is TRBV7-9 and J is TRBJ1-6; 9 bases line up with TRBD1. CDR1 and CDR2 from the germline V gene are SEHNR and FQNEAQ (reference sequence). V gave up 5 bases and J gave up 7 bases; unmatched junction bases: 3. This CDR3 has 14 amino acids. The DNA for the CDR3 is TGTGCCAGCAGCCAGGGGACAGGGAATTCACCCCTCCACTTT. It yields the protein CASSQGTGNSPLHF.

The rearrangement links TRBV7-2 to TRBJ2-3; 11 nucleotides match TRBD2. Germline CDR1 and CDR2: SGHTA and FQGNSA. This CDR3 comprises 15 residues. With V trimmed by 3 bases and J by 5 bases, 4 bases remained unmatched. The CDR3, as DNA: TGTGCCAGCAGCTTGCCGACTAGCGGGGTAGATACGCAGTATTTT. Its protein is CASSLPTSGVDTQYF.

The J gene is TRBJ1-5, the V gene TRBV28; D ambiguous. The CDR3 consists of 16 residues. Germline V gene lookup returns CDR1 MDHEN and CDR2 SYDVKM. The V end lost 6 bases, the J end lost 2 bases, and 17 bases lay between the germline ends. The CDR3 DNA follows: TGTGCCAGCAGCGGGGTGGAGGGAACGGGCAATCAGCCCCAGCATTTT. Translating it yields CASSGVEGTGNQPQHF. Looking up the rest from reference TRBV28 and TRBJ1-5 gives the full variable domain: DVKVTQSSRYLVKRTGEKVFLECVQDMDHENMFWYRQDPGLGLRLIYFSYDVKMKEKGDIPEGYSVSREKKERFSLILESASTNQTSMYLCASSGVEGTGNQPQHFGDGTRLSIL.

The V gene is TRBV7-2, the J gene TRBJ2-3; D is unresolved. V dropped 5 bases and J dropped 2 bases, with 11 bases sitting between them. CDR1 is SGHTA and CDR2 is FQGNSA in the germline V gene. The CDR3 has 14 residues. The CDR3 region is CASSPRRITDTQYF. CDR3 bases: TGTGCCAGCAGCCCCCGCAGGATCACAGATACGCAGTATTTT.

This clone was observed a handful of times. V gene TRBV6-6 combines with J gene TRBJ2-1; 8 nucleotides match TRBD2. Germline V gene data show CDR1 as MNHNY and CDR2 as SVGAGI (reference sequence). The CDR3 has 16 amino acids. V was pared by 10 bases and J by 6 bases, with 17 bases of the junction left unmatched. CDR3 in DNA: TGTGCCAACCCCTTACAGACTAGCGTCAGGGGCAATGAGCAGTTCTTC. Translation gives CANPLQTSVRGNEQFF.

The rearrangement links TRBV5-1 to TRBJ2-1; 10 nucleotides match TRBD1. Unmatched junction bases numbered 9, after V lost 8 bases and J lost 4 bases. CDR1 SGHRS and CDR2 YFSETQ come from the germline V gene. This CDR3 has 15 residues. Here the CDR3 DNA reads TGCGCCAGTACCCCCGGGACAGGGGATTACAATGAGCAGTTCTTC. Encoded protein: CASTPGTGDYNEQFF.

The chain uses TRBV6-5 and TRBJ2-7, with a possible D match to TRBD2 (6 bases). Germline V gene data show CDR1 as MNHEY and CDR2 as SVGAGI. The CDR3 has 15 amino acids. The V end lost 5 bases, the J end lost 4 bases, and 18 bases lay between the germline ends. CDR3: CASSGTGTESYEQYF. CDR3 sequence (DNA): TGTGCCAGCAGTGGGACCGGGACTGAGAGTTACGAGCAGTACTTC.

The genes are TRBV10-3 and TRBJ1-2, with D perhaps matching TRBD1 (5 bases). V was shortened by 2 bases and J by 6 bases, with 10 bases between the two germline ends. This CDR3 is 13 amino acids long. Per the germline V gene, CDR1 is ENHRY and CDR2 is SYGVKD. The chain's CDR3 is CAISEPGEDGYTF. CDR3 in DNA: TGTGCCATCAGTGAGCCGGGGGAGGATGGCTACACCTTC.

The CDR3 sequence is CASSSANAESYGYTF. The CDR3 nucleotides read TGTGCCAGCAGCTCCGCGAACGCGGAAAGCTATGGCTACACCTTC. The genes are TRBV5-4 and TRBJ1-2; D not certain. The CDR3 runs to 15 residues. Trimming left V 3 bases short and J 4 bases short, with 16 bases between. Germline-derived CDR1 and CDR2 are SGHNT and YYREEE (reference sequence).

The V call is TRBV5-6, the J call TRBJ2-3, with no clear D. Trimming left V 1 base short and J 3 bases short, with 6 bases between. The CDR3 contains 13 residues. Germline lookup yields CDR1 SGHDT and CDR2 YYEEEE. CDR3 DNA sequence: TGTGCCAGCAGCTTGCACAGAACAGATACGCAGTATTTT. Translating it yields CASSLHRTDTQYF.

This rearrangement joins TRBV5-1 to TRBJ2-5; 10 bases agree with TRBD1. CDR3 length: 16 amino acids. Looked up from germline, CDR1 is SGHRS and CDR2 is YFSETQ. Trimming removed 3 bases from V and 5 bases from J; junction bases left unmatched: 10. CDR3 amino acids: CASSSTTGTGVETQYF. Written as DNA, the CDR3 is TGCGCCAGCAGCTCTACAACCGGGACAGGGGTCGAGACCCAGTACTTC.

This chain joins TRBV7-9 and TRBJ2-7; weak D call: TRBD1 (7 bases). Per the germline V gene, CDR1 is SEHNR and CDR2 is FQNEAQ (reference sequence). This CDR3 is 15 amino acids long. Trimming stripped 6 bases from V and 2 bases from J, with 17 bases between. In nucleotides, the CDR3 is TGTGCCAGCAGTTGGGGGGCAGGGGGTCCCTACGAGCAGTACTTC. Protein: CASSWGAGGPYEQYF.

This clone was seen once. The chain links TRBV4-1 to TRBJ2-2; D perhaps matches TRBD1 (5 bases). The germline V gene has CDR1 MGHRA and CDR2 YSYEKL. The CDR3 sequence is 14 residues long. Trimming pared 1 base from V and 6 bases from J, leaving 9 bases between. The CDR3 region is CASSQGGASGELFF. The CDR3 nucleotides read TGCGCCAGCAGCCAAGGGGGCGCGTCCGGGGAGCTGTTTTTT.